This TCR beta chain was found in a study of Ad26.COV2.S vaccination and SARS-CoV-2 variants. Study-wide results and limits: Breadth and depth estimates from TCRs may understate total T cell responses.

Some clones are missing from TCRdb's copy, which holds only in-frame ones; the method was immunoSEQ multiplex PCR. The sample lists hundreds of thousands of clones, more than 80% occurring once. Specified treatment: about 20 received Ad26.COV2.S at low or high dose, single or two shots; 5 received placebo; per-sample allocation not given. Samples came from day 63 after the first vaccine or placebo injection. An Ad26 vector was used to express Wuhan-strain SARS-CoV-2 spike as the vaccine. In its sample, this clone was seen once. What it binds is not known. The receptor was derived from a person between 18 and 60 years old who received the Ad26.COV2.S COVID-19 vaccine or a placebo. The sample was peripheral blood, taken in a trial of Ad26.COV2.S vaccine versus placebo.

The CDR3 nucleotides are TGTGCCAGCAGCCCATGGGCCGGGGGCAATGAGCAGTTCTTC. It is translated as CASSPWAGGNEQFF. The rearrangement links TRBV11-2 to TRBJ2-1, with D possibly being TRBD2 (6 bases). CDR3 length: 14 amino acids. Germline V lookup: CDR1 SGHAT, CDR2 FQNNGV. Trimming took off 5 bases at V and 6 bases at J, with 14 bases between the two ends.